The 26 T cell receptor beta chains in this list originate from one sample, sequenced in a study of blood T cell repertoires in COVID-19 (dated by TCRdb to 2020 to 2022). The library was made by the immunoSEQ multiplex PCR assay. TCRdb provides this immuneACCESS table in a form limited to in-frame rearrangements. Some clones are lacking; in checked studies, under half of them reflect an unresolved V gene, and why the rest are absent is not known. The sample contains more than 100,000 clones, around four fifths of them found a single time. The ten biggest clones cover approximately 16% of the sample. Sequenced: peripheral blood. The receptors stem from a man aged 55 to 70 with active or convalescent COVID-19.

V usage is TRBV11-2 and J usage is TRBJ2-1, with 10 bases identical to TRBD2. The germline V gene encodes CDR1 SGHAT and CDR2 FQNNGV. The CDR3 consists of 14 residues. Trimming cost V 5 bases and J 6 bases; bases outside gene matches: 4. The CDR3 is CASSIRTSGNEQFF. The CDR3 DNA sequence: TGTGCCAGCAGCATCCGGACTAGCGGCAATGAGCAGTTCTTC.

This clone was seen a single time. The rearrangement links TRBV18 to TRBJ2-1; D call uncertain. This CDR3 comprises 13 residues. The V and J ends lost 3 bases and 3 bases respectively, with 6 bases between them. Per germline, CDR1 KGHSH and CDR2 LQKENI. Written as DNA, the CDR3 is TGTGCCAGCTCACCGAACAGCTACAATGAGCAGTTCTTC. It codes for CASSPNSYNEQFF.

This clone has a count of ten or more. The V gene is TRBV7-3, the J gene TRBJ2-2; 7 positions agree with TRBD1. Looked up from germline, CDR1 is SGHTA and CDR2 is FQGTGA. This CDR3 region has 15 residues. The ends lost 5 bases at V and 2 bases at J; junction bases unmatched: 5. CDR3 in DNA: TGTGCCAGCAGCGTCAGACAGGGTAACACCGGGGAGCTGTTTTTT. It translates to CASSVRQGNTGELFF.

The chain is built from TRBV2 and TRBJ1-6, with a weak D call TRBD1 (6 bases). Germline CDR1 SNHLY, CDR2 FYNNEI. V was pared by 6 bases and J by 7 bases, with 7 bases between. CDR3 size: 12 residues. The CDR3 here is CASSQGNSPLHF. The CDR3 DNA is TGTGCCAGCAGCCAGGGGAATTCACCCCTCCACTTT.

V is TRBV20-1 and J is TRBJ2-3; TRBD2 matches at 8 bases. Looked up from germline, CDR1 is DFQATT and CDR2 is SNEGSKA (reference sequence). The junction had 9 bases not matched to a gene; V was cut back by 3 bases and J by 4 bases. CDR3 length: 15 amino acids. This CDR3 reads CSASMSGSGSDTQYF. As DNA, the CDR3 is TGCAGTGCTAGTATGAGCGGGAGTGGGTCAGATACGCAGTATTTT.

The chain has TRBV28 and TRBJ2-7; 12 nucleotides line up with TRBD1. V gave up 4 bases and J gave up 7 bases; unmatched junction bases: 8. The CDR3 totals 15 residues. Germline V CDR1 and CDR2: MDHEN, SYDVKM. The CDR3 bases are TGTGCCAGCAGTTCCGTGGGACAGGGGGCTGAGGAGCAGTACTTC. Amino acid sequence: CASSSVGQGAEEQYF. Full variable domain (outside the CDR3, taken from reference TRBV28 and TRBJ2-7): DVKVTQSSRYLVKRTGEKVFLECVQDMDHENMFWYRQDPGLGLRLIYFSYDVKMKEKGDIPEGYSVSREKKERFSLILESASTNQTSMYLCASSSVGQGAEEQYFGPGTRLTVT.

This clone was seen at least ten times. The V and J genes are TRBV4-1 and TRBJ2-5, with a possible D match to TRBD2 (6 bases). Trimming stripped 1 base from V and 3 bases from J, with 12 bases between. The germline V gene has CDR1 MGHRA and CDR2 YSYEKL. The CDR3 sequence is 15 residues long. The CDR3 DNA reads as TGCGCCAGCAGCCAAGTTAGCGGCGGAGAAGAGACCCAGTACTTC. It encodes CASSQVSGGEETQYF.

V and J are TRBV7-3 and TRBJ1-3; 7 positions match TRBD1. The CDR3 is 14 residues long. After removal of 5 bases from V and 2 bases from J, the junction contained 3 bases not matched to a gene. Per germline, CDR1 SGHTA and CDR2 FQGTGA. The CDR3 DNA follows: TGTGCCAGCAGCCGTGACAGGGCTGGAAACACCATATATTTT. It yields the protein CASSRDRAGNTIYF.

This clone was seen a single time. V and J are TRBV19 and TRBJ2-2; TRBD1 matches 10 bases. Germline-derived CDR1 and CDR2 are LNHDA and SQIVND (reference sequence). This CDR3 spans 15 amino acids. With 2 bases clipped from V and 4 bases from J, the junction kept 1 base outside the gene matches. The CDR3 sequence is CASSIWTGGTGELFF. The CDR3 bases are TGTGCCAGTAGTATATGGACAGGGGGCACCGGGGAGCTGTTTTTT.

The chain employs TRBV24-1 and TRBJ2-3; 8 bases map to TRBD2. There are 15 residues in the CDR3. Germline V gene sequence: CDR1 KGHDR, CDR2 SFDVKD. V dropped 5 bases and J dropped 5; count of bases not matched to a gene: 8. CDR3 loop: CATSAAGEGEDTQYF. In DNA form, the CDR3 reads TGTGCCACCAGTGCAGCGGGAGAGGGGGAAGATACGCAGTATTTT.

V gene TRBV7-2 combines with J gene TRBJ2-3; TRBD2 is a possible D gene (6 bases). In germline, CDR1 is SGHTA, CDR2 FQGNSA. The germline V and J ends were trimmed by 2 bases and 0 bases, with 9 bases remaining between them. The length of the CDR3 is 15 residues. In nucleotides, the CDR3 is TGTGCCAGCAGCTTACAGGGAGGCAGCACAGATACGCAGTATTTT. It codes for CASSLQGGSTDTQYF. The full variable domain, completed using reference TRBV7-2 and TRBJ2-3, is GAGVSQSPSNKVTEKGKDVELRCDPISGHTALYWYRQSLGQGLEFLIYFQGNSAPDKSGLPSDRFSAERTGGSVSTLTIQRTQQEDSAVYLCASSLQGGSTDTQYFGPGTRLTVL.

The genes are TRBV28 and TRBJ2-7; 7 nucleotides line up with TRBD2. The V gene end was trimmed by 3 bases and the J gene end by 3 bases; junction bases not matched to a gene: 5. Germline CDR1 reads MDHEN; CDR2 reads SYDVKM. The CDR3 runs to 14 residues. The DNA of the CDR3 is TGTGCCAGCAGTTTGCTAGCGGTGAGCTACGAGCAGTACTTC. This sequence encodes CASSLLAVSYEQYF.

The J gene is TRBJ2-1, the V gene TRBV11-3; D gene unclear. This CDR3 spans 14 amino acids. Trimming removed 1 base from V and 7 bases from J, with 11 bases in between. In germline, CDR1 is SGHNT, CDR2 YENEEA. The CDR3 loop is CASSLGRAWNEQFF. CDR3 sequence (DNA): TGTGCCAGCAGCTTAGGCCGAGCCTGGAATGAGCAGTTCTTC.

The chain has TRBV4-1 and TRBJ2-5, with D unresolved. The CDR3 extends over 15 amino acids. Germline CDR1 and CDR2: MGHRA and YSYEKL. Trimming removed 4 bases from V and 7 bases from J, with 19 bases in between. Here the CDR3 reads CASSLAGSASRTQYF. CDR3 nucleotides: TGCGCCAGCAGCCTCGCCGGGTCAGCTTCAAGGACCCAGTACTTC.

The CDR3: CASSYSYRGGEKLFF. The CDR3, as DNA: TGTGCCAGCAGTTACTCGTACAGGGGTGGAGAAAAACTGTTTTTT. This chain uses TRBV6-5 with TRBJ1-4; TRBD1 aligns across 7 bases. The CDR3 spans 15 residues. Trimming at V came to 0 bases and at J to 8 bases, leaving 6 bases not matched to a gene. Germline CDR1 reads MNHEY; CDR2 reads SVGAGI.

The V call is TRBV7-2, the J call TRBJ2-2; D may be TRBD2 (6 bases). This CDR3 contains 16 residues. CDR1 and CDR2 (germline): SGHTA, FQGNSA. Trimming removed 3 bases at V and 3 bases at J, with 14 bases between. The CDR3 reads CASSLPSGLYTGELFF. CDR3 DNA sequence: TGTGCCAGCAGCTTGCCCAGCGGGCTCTACACCGGGGAGCTGTTTTTT.

This chain uses TRBV7-2 with TRBJ1-6, with 8 bases lining up with TRBD1. V shed 4 bases, J shed 7 bases, and the junction held 6 bases outside the gene matches. Per germline, CDR1 SGHTA and CDR2 FQGNSA. The CDR3 spans 15 residues. The CDR3 coding sequence is TGTGCCAGCAGCTCCAGGACAGGGTCCAATTCACCCCTCCACTTT. Its translation: CASSSRTGSNSPLHF.

This chain connects TRBV7-2 to TRBJ2-5, with 9 bases identical to TRBD2. This CDR3 region has 16 residues. The J segment lost 2 bases and the V segment lost 3 bases, leaving 7 bases of the junction unmatched. In germline, CDR1 is SGHTA, CDR2 FQGNSA. The CDR3 region is CASSFNGLALQETQYF. The CDR3 DNA follows: TGTGCCAGCAGCTTTAATGGACTAGCGCTTCAAGAGACCCAGTACTTC.

J is TRBJ2-3 and V is TRBV5-1, with TRBD2 matching 12 bases. The junction had 5 bases not matched to a gene; V was cut back by 4 bases and J by 2 bases. Germline CDR1 and CDR2: SGHRS and YFSETQ. CDR3 length: 16 residues. In nucleotides, the CDR3 is TGCGCCAGCAGCCCGGGACTAGCGGGCCCCACAGATACGCAGTATTTT. This sequence encodes CASSPGLAGPTDTQYF.

The CDR3 region is CASSPWTSGNRNIQYF. DNA of the CDR3: TGTGCCAGCAGCCCTTGGACTAGCGGGAATCGAAACATTCAGTACTTC. The chain recombines TRBV6-2 or TRBV6-3 with TRBJ2-4, with TRBD2 matching 12 bases. Germline V lookup: CDR1 MNHEY, CDR2 SVGEGT. The CDR3 is 16 amino acids. With V trimmed by 6 bases and J by 6 bases, 9 bases remained unmatched.

This chain uses TRBV4-3 with TRBJ1-6; 7 positions agree with TRBD1. V lost 3 bases, J lost 7 bases, and 12 bases stayed unmatched. CDR3 size: 17 residues. Germline CDR1 is LGHNA and CDR2 is YSLEER. CDR3 loop: CASSQALSDRENSPLHF. CDR3 nucleotides: TGCGCCAGCAGCCAGGCCCTCTCTGACAGGGAGAATTCACCCCTCCACTTT.

This clone was recorded only once. CDR3 residues: CARKTSWGGTYEQYF. CDR3 DNA: TGTGCCCGTAAGACCAGTTGGGGCGGTACCTACGAGCAGTACTTC. This chain links TRBV5-3 with TRBJ2-7; D is perhaps TRBD1 (5 bases). TRBV5-3 is marked as an open reading frame, function uncertain. This CDR3 has 15 amino acids. V lost 10 bases to trimming and J lost 2 bases, with 22 bases between them.

This clone has just a few counts. The CDR3 DNA follows: TGTGCCAGCATAAGCCCCTTTACAGGGAAGGGCTACACCTTC. Its protein product is CASISPFTGKGYTF. The V and J genes are TRBV2 and TRBJ1-2; D might be TRBD1 (6 bases). Germline V gives CDR1 SNHLY, CDR2 FYNNEI. Trimming shortened V by 7 bases and J by 8 bases, and 20 bases separated the two germline ends. The CDR3 loop spans 14 amino acids.

V and J are TRBV19 and TRBJ2-6; D may be TRBD2 (6 bases). Germline loops: CDR1 LNHDA, CDR2 SQIVND (reference sequence). This CDR3 is built from 17 residues. V was clipped by 3 bases and J by 0 bases, with 12 bases between them. DNA for the CDR3: TGTGCCAGTAGTATTCTAGCGCCGAGCTCTGGGGCCAACGTCCTGACTTTC. Translated, it gives CASSILAPSSGANVLTF. The full variable domain, rest sourced from reference TRBV19 and TRBJ2-6, is DGGITQSPKYLFRKEGQNVTLSCEQNLNHDAMYWYRQDPGQGLRLIYYSQIVNDFQKGDIAEGYSVSREKKESFPLTVTSAQKNPTAFYLCASSILAPSSGANVLTFGAGSRLTVL.

The chain combines TRBV5-1 with TRBJ2-7; 9 bases match TRBD1. The CDR3 covers 17 residues. Germline CDR1 and CDR2: SGHRS and YFSETQ. Trimming took 3 bases from V and 0 from J; bases not matched to a gene: 10. The CDR3 spells CASSYRAQGASSYEQYF. CDR3 nucleotide sequence: TGCGCCAGCAGCTACAGAGCACAGGGGGCGAGCTCCTACGAGCAGTACTTC.

This clone was detected once. This chain uses TRBV28 with TRBJ1-1; D not resolved. The CDR3 is 14 residues long. Germline V gene sequence: CDR1 MDHEN, CDR2 SYDVKM. Trimming pared 3 bases from V and 0 bases from J, leaving 8 bases between. CDR3 coding DNA: TGTGCCAGCAGTTTGAGGCGGATGAACACTGAAGCTTTCTTT. This sequence encodes CASSLRRMNTEAFF.